This section outlines one T cell receptor beta chain sequence together with its context. Its antigen is still unknown. It has no much larger one-base neighbor in the sample; base qualities were not kept. This record belongs to a study of T-cell reconstitution after alpha-beta-depleted transplantation in children (dated by TCRdb to 2015 to 2016). Broadly, across the study: Using TCR repertoire profiling, the study followed T-cell immune reconstitution in a quantitative way in children after TCRalphabeta/CD19-depleted allogeneic hematopoietic cell transplantation.

Library generation was performed with PCR. Sequencer: Illumina HiSeq 2500. To normalize quantification of the TCRbeta repertoire, the TCR libraries were built with molecular barcoding that relied on unique molecular identifiers. Starting from the raw public reads, TCRdb applied fastp trimming at Q25, assembled clones with MiXCR and retained in-frame beta chains. Each entry merges the rows of one CDR3 protein and shows their most common DNA and genes. The sample profile shows around 380,000 distinct CDR3 sequences; around 9.9% of them were found once. 4.5% to 6% of the sample goes to the ten largest clones. V sheds 1 base and J sheds 8 bases, leaving 14 bases between their ends. The CDR3, cysteine through phenylalanine, is 14 amino acids long. CDR3 DNA only is kept here, 42 bases in frame from base 1. Taken from the germline V gene, the CDR1 and CDR2 loops are SQVTM and ANQGSEA.

The receptor's source is a human donor who donated a stem cell graft to a child with acute myeloid leukemia. Here the chain combines TRBV29-1 and TRBJ1-4; no confident D gene assignment can be made. The input for sequencing was PBMCs from the stem cell graft donor, taken from the stem cell graft. CDR3 protein: CSVEVACWCEKLFF. The DNA is TGCAGCGTTGAAGTAGCCTGCTGGTGCGAAAAACTGTTTTTT.